This T cell receptor (beta chain) was recorded in a study of blood T cell repertoires in COVID-19. In the study overall: Material from acute and convalescent COVID-19 was sourced from the United States, Italy and Spain. From T cells, B-cell-depleted T cells, or PBMCs came the material, which was cDNA or gDNA.

Original analysis: Estimation of nucleated cell counts relied on the amplification of reference gene primers. Clones were read by immunoSEQ multiplex PCR, and TCRdb kept only the in-frame ones, dropping some. From that table come the V and J calls and clone size; the DNA was used to work out D and trimming. Of approximately 220,000 clones listed, just under 90% are singletons. CDR3 length: 16 amino acids. V lost 1 base and J lost 3, with 15 bases in between. CDR1 is SSHAT, CDR2 FNYEAQ, per germline (reference sequence). Sequencing input: peripheral blood. The clonotype was recovered from a man in his sixties who had recovered from COVID-19. This chain joins TRBV7-7 and TRBJ2-5; D may be TRBD1 (6 bases). The CDR3 here is CASSLGLAGGEETQYF. In DNA, the CDR3 is TGTGCCAGCAGCTTAGGGCTAGCTGGGGGCGAAGAGACCCAGTACTTC.